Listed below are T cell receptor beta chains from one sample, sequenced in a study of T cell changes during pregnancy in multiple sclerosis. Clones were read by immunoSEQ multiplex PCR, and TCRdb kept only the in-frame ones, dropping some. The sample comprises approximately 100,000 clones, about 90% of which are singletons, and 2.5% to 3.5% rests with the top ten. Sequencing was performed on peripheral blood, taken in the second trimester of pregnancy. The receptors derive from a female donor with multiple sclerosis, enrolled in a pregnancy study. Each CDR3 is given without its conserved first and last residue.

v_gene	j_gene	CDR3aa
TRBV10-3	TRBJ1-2	AISPLGDGYT
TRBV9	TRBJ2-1	ASSVELAGGLNEQF
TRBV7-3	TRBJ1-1	ASSLGGGEAF
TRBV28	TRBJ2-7	ASSLPGTELREGGNEQY
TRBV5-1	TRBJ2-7	ASSFRDRGGEQY
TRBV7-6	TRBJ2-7	ASSGSQGGSYEQY
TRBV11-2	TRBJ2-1	ASITGGAPSYNEQF
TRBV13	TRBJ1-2	ASSKGTGSSRDDGYT
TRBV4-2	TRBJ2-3	ASSYGGLAGGSSTDTQY
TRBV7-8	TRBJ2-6	ASSLVGGTGGSSGANVLT
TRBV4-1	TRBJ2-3	ASSQIAGGPDTQY
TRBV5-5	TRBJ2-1	ASSLLAGLF
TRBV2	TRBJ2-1	ASRGAGSGRYNEQF
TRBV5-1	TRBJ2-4	ASRAWGATSGSTKNIQY
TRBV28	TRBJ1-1	ASSLEGTEAF
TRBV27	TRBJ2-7	ASSPTRPGTGGYEQY
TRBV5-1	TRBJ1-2	ASSLAGTGGGYT
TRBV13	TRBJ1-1	ASSGTGENTEAF
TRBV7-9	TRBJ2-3	ASSLNEREWSTDTQY
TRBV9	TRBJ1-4	ASSVGDRGIINEKLF
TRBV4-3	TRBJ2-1	ASSQDSTGEDEQF
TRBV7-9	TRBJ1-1	ASSLASGIKAF
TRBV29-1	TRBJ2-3	SARTGEQY
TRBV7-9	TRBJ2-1	ASTPRDRSYNEQF
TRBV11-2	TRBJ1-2	ASSAEGDNYGYT
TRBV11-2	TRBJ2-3	ASSLGSHSSDTQY
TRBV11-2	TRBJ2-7	ASSSLGANAYEQY
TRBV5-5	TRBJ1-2	ASSPSGGDRRDGYT
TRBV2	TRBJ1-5	ASSVMGRRVGNQPQH
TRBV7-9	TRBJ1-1	ASSYRGTNTEAF
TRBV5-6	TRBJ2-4	ASSGGASGPTT
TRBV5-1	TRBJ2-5	ASSLDGRAAETQY
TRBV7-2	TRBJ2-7	ASSSGPGDEQY
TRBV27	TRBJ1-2	ASGVTAYGYT
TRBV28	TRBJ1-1	ASSLAGIDTEAF
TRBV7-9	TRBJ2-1	ASSSPSAASSYNEQF
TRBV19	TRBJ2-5	ASSMGGLAGETQY
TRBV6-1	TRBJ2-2	ASSEAWGPFNPGELF
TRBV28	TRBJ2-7	ASSSPERVLTYEQY
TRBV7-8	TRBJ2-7	ASSPTSGSLDEQY
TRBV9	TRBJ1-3	ASSVGTGSSGNTIY
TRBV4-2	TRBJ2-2	ASSRAGGPSTGELF
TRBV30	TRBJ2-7	ASQGGSYEQY
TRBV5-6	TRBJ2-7	ASSFARGLPAEQY